This T cell receptor beta chain was profiled in a study of metastatic and nonmetastatic thyroid tumors. As for the study in general: The comparison covered peripheral blood and tumor or nodule tissue in malignant and benign thyroid patients.

Germline loops: CDR1 GTSNPN, CDR2 SVGIG (reference sequence). The J segment lost 5 bases and the V segment lost 3 bases, leaving 10 bases of the junction unmatched. The CDR3 totals 15 residues. As regards this clone: Antigen unknown.

Notes on the study in general: Within blood and tumor, benign nodules reportedly had significantly lower TCR beta diversity than malignant thyroid tumors did.

Every patient underwent thyroid surgery untreated. How the authors handled the data: Clinicopathological groups supplied CDR3 differences that were used to build a distant-metastasis classifier for papillary thyroid cancer. TCRdb re-analyzed the PCR reads using MiXCR. What appears here as the V and J calls and clone size reflects TCRdb's work, not the paper's. The sample records around 20,000 clones, around 12% being singletons. This sequence originates from a female donor with papillary thyroid cancer or a benign thyroid nodule (not recorded which). Some clones in this sample may be carry-over from other donors' samples. The sample was blood. The J gene is TRBJ1-1, the V gene TRBV30; 9 bases fit TRBD1. CDR3 residues: CAWRIQGAVDTEAFF. The CDR3 DNA follows: TGTGCCTGGAGGATACAGGGGGCAGTGGATACTGAAGCTTTCTTT.